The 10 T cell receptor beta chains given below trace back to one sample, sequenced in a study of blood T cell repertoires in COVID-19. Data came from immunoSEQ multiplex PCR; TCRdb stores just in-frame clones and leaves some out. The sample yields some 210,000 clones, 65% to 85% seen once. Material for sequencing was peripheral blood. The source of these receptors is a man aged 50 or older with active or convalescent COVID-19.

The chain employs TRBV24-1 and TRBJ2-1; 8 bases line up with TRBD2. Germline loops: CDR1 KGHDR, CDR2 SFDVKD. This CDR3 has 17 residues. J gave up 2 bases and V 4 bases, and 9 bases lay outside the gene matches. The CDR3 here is CATSEGKAGVAYNEQFF. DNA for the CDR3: TGTGCCACCAGTGAGGGGAAAGCGGGAGTAGCCTACAATGAGCAGTTCTTC.

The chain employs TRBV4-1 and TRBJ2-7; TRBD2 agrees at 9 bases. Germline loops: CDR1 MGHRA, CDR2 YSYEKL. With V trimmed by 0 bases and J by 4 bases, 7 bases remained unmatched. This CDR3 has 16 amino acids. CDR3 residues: CASSQERRGGSYEQYF. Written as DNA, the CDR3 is TGCGCCAGCAGCCAAGAACGGCGGGGGGGCAGTTACGAGCAGTACTTC.

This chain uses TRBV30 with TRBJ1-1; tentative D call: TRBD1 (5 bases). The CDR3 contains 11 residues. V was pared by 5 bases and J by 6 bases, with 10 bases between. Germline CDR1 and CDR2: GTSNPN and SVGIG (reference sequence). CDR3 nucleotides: TGTGCCTGGCTAGGGGTATCTGAAGCTTTCTTT. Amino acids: CAWLGVSEAFF.

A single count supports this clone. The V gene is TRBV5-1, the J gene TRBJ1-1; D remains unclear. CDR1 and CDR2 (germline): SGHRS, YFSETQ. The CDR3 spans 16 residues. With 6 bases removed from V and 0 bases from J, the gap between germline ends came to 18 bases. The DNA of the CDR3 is TGCGCCAGCAACCTGGGTGGAGGAGTGGTGAACACTGAAGCTTTCTTT. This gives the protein CASNLGGGVVNTEAFF. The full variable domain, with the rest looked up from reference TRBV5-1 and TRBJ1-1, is KAGVTQTPRYLIKTRGQQVTLSCSPISGHRSVSWYQQTPGQGLQFLFEYFSETQRNKGNFPGRFSGRQFSNSRSEMNVSTLELGDSALYLCASNLGGGVVNTEAFFGQGTRLTVV.

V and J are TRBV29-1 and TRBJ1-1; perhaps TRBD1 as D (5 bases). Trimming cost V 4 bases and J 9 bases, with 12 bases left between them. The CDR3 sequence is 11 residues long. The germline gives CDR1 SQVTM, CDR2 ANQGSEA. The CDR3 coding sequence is TGCAGCGTTGTGGGAAGGGGAAAAGCTTTCTTT. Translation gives CSVVGRGKAFF.

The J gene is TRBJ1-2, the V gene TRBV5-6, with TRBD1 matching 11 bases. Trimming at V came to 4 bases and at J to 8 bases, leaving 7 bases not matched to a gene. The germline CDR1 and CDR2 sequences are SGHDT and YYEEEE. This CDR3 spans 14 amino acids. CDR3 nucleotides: TGTGCCAGCAGCGAGGACAGGGGGCTCCCCGGCTACACCTTC. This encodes CASSEDRGLPGYTF. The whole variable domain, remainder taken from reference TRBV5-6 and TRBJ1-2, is DAGVTQSPTHLIKTRGQQVTLRCSPKSGHDTVSWYQQALGQGPQFIFQYYEEEERQRGNFPDRFSGHQFPNYSSELNVNALLLGDSALYLCASSEDRGLPGYTFGSGTRLTVV.

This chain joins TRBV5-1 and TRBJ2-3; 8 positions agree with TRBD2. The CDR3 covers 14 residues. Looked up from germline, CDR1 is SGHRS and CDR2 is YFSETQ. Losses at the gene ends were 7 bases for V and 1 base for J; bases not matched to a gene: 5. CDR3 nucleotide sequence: TGCGCCAGCCGGGGGGGATCTGGCACAGATACGCAGTATTTT. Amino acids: CASRGGSGTDTQYF. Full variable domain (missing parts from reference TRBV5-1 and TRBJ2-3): KAGVTQTPRYLIKTRGQQVTLSCSPISGHRSVSWYQQTPGQGLQFLFEYFSETQRNKGNFPGRFSGRQFSNSRSEMNVSTLELGDSALYLCASRGGSGTDTQYFGPGTRLTVL.

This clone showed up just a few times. The CDR3 sequence is CAWSVYRGRPNTEAFF. The CDR3 DNA sequence: TGTGCCTGGAGTGTATATAGGGGGCGGCCGAACACTGAAGCTTTCTTT. The chain joins TRBV30 to TRBJ1-1, with TRBD1 matching 7 bases. With 0 bases clipped from V and 1 base from J, the junction kept 8 bases outside the gene matches. This CDR3 comprises 16 residues. Germline CDR1 reads GTSNPN; CDR2 reads SVGIG (reference sequence).

The CDR3 is CASSSAGDYGYTF. CDR3 DNA: TGTGCCAGCAGCTCCGCAGGGGACTATGGCTACACCTTC. The genes are TRBV7-2 and TRBJ1-2; a weak D match, TRBD1 (6 bases). This CDR3 is built from 13 residues. Germline lookup yields CDR1 SGHTA and CDR2 FQGNSA. Between the trimmed V and J ends, which lost 4 bases and 3 bases, there was a span of 9 bases.

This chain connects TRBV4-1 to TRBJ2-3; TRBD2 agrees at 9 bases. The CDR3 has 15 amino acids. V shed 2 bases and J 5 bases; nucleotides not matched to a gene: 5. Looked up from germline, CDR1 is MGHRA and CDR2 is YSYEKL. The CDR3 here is CASSQPTSGKDTQYF. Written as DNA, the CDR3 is TGCGCCAGCAGCCAACCGACTAGCGGAAAAGATACGCAGTATTTT.